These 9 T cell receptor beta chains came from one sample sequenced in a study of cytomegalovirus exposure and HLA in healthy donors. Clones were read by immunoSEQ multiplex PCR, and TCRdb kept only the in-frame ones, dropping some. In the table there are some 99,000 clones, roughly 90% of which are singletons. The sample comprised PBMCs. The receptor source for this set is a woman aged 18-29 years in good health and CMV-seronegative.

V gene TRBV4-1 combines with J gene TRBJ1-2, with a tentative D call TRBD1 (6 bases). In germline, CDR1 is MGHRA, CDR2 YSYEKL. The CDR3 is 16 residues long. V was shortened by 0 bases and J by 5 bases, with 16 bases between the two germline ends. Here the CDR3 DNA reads TGCGCCAGCAGCCAAGATTCCGGGACACAACAGTATGGCTACACCTTC. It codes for CASSQDSGTQQYGYTF.

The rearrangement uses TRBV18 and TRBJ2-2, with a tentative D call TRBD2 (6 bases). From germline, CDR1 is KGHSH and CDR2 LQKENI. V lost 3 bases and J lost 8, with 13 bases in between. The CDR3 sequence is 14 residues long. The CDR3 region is CASSPGSGAGELFF. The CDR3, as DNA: TGTGCCAGCTCACCGGGTTCGGGAGCGGGGGAGCTGTTTTTT.

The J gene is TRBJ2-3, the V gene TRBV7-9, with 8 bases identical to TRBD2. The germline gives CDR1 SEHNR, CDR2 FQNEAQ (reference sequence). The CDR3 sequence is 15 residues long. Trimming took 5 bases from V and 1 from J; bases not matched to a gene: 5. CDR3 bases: TGTGCCAGCAGCCAAAGCGGGAGTGGCACAGATACGCAGTATTTT. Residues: CASSQSGSGTDTQYF.

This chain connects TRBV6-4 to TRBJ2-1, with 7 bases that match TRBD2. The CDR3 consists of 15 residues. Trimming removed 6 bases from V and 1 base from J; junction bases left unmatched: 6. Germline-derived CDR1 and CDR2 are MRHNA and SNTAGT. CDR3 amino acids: CASSPASGSYNEQFF. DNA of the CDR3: TGTGCCAGCAGCCCGGCTAGCGGATCCTACAATGAGCAGTTCTTC.

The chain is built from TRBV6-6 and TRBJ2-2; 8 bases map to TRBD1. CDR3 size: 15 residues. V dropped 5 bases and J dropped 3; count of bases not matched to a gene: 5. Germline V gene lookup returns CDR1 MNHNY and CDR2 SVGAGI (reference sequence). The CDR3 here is CASSPTGADTGELFF. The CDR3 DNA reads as TGTGCCAGCAGTCCGACAGGGGCGGACACCGGGGAGCTGTTTTTT.

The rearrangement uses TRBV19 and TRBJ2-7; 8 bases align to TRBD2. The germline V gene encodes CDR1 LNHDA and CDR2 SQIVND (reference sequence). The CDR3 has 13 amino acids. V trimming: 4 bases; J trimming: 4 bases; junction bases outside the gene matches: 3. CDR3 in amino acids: CASSKGLAYEQYF. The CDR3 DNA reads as TGTGCCAGTAGTAAAGGACTAGCTTACGAGCAGTACTTC. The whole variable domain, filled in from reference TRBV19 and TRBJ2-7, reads DGGITQSPKYLFRKEGQNVTLSCEQNLNHDAMYWYRQDPGQGLRLIYYSQIVNDFQKGDIAEGYSVSREKKESFPLTVTSAQKNPTAFYLCASSKGLAYEQYFGPGTRLTVT.

CDR3 sequence reads: CASSVGTNEETQYF. The CDR3 coding sequence is TGTGCCAGCAGCGTAGGCACAAATGAAGAGACCCAGTACTTC. J is TRBJ2-5 and V is TRBV9; D gene unclear. This CDR3 has 14 amino acids. Between the trimmed V and J ends, which lost 0 bases and 3 bases, there was a span of 9 bases. Germline CDR1 reads SGDLS; CDR2 reads YYNGEE.

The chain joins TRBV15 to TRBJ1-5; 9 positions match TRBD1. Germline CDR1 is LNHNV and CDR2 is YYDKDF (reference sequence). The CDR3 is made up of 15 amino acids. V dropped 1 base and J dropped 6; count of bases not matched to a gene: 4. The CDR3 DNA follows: TGTGCCACCAGCAGAGGACAGGGGGGGTTTCAGCCCCAGCATTTT. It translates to CATSRGQGGFQPQHF.

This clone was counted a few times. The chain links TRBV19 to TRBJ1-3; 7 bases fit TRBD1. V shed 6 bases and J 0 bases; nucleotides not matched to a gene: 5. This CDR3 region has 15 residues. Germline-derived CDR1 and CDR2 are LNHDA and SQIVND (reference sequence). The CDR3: CASRPRDSSGNTIYF. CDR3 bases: TGTGCCAGTAGGCCCCGGGACAGCTCTGGAAACACCATATATTTT. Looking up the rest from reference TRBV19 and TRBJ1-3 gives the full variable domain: DGGITQSPKYLFRKEGQNVTLSCEQNLNHDAMYWYRQDPGQGLRLIYYSQIVNDFQKGDIAEGYSVSREKKESFPLTVTSAQKNPTAFYLCASRPRDSSGNTIYFGEGSWLTVV.